Listed below are T cell receptor beta chains from one sample, sequenced in a study of cytomegalovirus exposure and HLA in healthy donors. The protocol was immunoSEQ multiplex PCR, while the TCRdb copy is restricted to in-frame clones and leaves out a portion. The sample includes about 56,000 clones, roughly 92% of them seen just once. The sequencing sample was made of PBMCs. The source of these receptors is a man younger than 35 in good health and CMV-seronegative. Both conserved end residues are part of each CDR3. The D gene is left open where the match is weak. The size field is filled for only some rows; it gives once, few, many or a size class.

cdr3_aa,cdr3_nt,v_call,cdr3_length,clone_size,d_call,j_call
CASSLGTHSYNEQFF,TGTGCCAGCAGCTTAGGGACACACTCCTACAATGAGCAGTTCTTC,TRBV7-9,15,.,.,TRBJ2-1
CASSPLRQVKNIQYF,TGTGCCAGTAGTCCCCTTCGGCAGGTGAAGAACATTCAGTACTTC,TRBV19,15,.,.,TRBJ2-4
CASSLGLTPNSGNTIYF,TGTGCCAGCAGCCTCGGACTTACACCCAACTCTGGAAACACCATATATTTT,TRBV7-9,17,.,.,TRBJ1-3
CAISDGPEAFF,TGTGCCATCAGTGACGGTCCTGAAGCTTTCTTT,TRBV10-3,11,.,.,TRBJ1-1
CASSLRGYGETQYF,TGTGCCAGCAGCTTAAGGGGTTATGGGGAGACCCAGTACTTC,TRBV7-9,14,.,.,TRBJ2-5
CASSSWTRVKDQPQHF,TGTGCCAGCAGTTCATGGACCAGGGTTAAGGATCAGCCCCAGCATTTT,TRBV28,16,.,.,TRBJ1-5
CASRSVQGAETQYF,TGTGCCAGCAGGAGCGTACAGGGTGCAGAGACCCAGTACTTC,TRBV28,14,.,.,TRBJ2-5
CASSLGQGADNQPQHF,TGTGCCAGCAGTCTGGGACAGGGGGCCGATAATCAGCCCCAGCATTTT,TRBV28,16,once,TRBD1,TRBJ1-5
CASSGTGPPDTQYF,TGCGCCAGCAGCGGGACAGGCCCCCCAGATACGCAGTATTTT,TRBV5-1,14,.,TRBD1,TRBJ2-3
CASSPTQGTGELFF,TGTGCCAGCAGCCCTACACAGGGAACCGGGGAGCTGTTTTTT,TRBV27,14,.,.,TRBJ2-2
CASTLAGITGELFF,TGTGCCAGCACCCTAGCGGGGATCACCGGGGAGCTGTTTTTT,TRBV28,14,.,TRBD2,TRBJ2-2
CASSHRQGWYEQYF,TGCGCCAGCAGCCATCGCCAGGGTTGGTACGAGCAGTACTTC,TRBV4-1,14,once,.,TRBJ2-7
CASSLIRDTQYF,TGCGCCAGCAGCTTGATTCGGGATACGCAGTATTTT,TRBV5-1,12,.,.,TRBJ2-3
CASSIVFTGGDEQFF,TGTGCCAGTAGTATTGTTTTTACAGGGGGTGATGAGCAGTTCTTC,TRBV19,15,.,TRBD1,TRBJ2-1
CASSLATGKKTEAFF,TGTGCCAGCAGCTTAGCGACAGGGAAAAAGACTGAAGCTTTCTTT,TRBV7-9,15,.,TRBD1,TRBJ1-1
CASSFQGGGGEQFF,TGTGCCAGCAGCTTCCAAGGGGGCGGCGGTGAGCAGTTCTTC,TRBV7-2,14,once,TRBD1,TRBJ2-1
CASSSTGASGNEQFF,TGTGCTAGCAGCTCGACAGGGGCTAGCGGCAATGAGCAGTTCTTC,TRBV7-7,15,.,.,TRBJ2-1
CASSQTGQGVHTF,TGCGCCAGCAGCCAGACAGGACAGGGGGTCCACACCTTC,TRBV4-3,13,.,TRBD1,TRBJ1-2